The rows below give T cell receptor beta chains drawn from one sample of a study of blood T cell repertoires in COVID-19. The data were produced by immunoSEQ multiplex PCR, yet TCRdb's version contains in-frame clones alone and is incomplete. Of about 210,000 clones listed, roughly 80% are singletons. Sequencing was performed on peripheral blood. Every receptor here comes from a woman between 65 and 79 years old with COVID-19, enrolled during active disease. The CDR3 runs from the conserved cysteine through the conserved F or W. D genes are given only for firm matches. Size values are once, few and many counts, or a class for expanded clones, and some rows have none.

V,D,size,J,DNA,CDR3
TRBV7-9,-,-,TRBJ2-5,TGTGCCAGCAGCCATCCGGGACTCATAGGAGAGACCCAGTACTTC,CASSHPGLIGETQYF
TRBV7-9,TRBD1,-,TRBJ2-6,TGTGCCAGCAGCCGAGGGGGCGCTGGGGCCAACGTCCTGACTTTC,CASSRGGAGANVLTF
TRBV2,-,-,TRBJ2-1,TGTGCCAGCAGTGAGAAGAGCTCCTACAATGAGCAGTTCTTC,CASSEKSSYNEQFF
TRBV7-5,-,-,TRBJ2-1,TGTGCCAGAAGCCCCCGGGATAGCTCCTACAATGAGCAGTTCTTC,CARSPRDSSYNEQFF
TRBV28,TRBD1,-,TRBJ1-3,TGTGCCAGCAGTGCTGCAGGGGGGATCTCTGGAAACACCATATATTTT,CASSAAGGISGNTIYF
TRBV7-3,TRBD1,few,TRBJ2-1,TGTGCCAGCAGCCCCGACAGGGCTCCCTACAATGAGCAGTTCTTC,CASSPDRAPYNEQFF
TRBV7-2,TRBD2,-,TRBJ2-3,TGTGCCAGCAGCTCCCCCTTGACTAGCGGGGGAGAGACAGATACGCAGTATTTT,CASSSPLTSGGETDTQYF
TRBV12-3/TRBV12-4,-,few,TRBJ1-4,TGTGCCAGCAGTTTTATGGAGAATGAAAAACTGTTTTTT,CASSFMENEKLFF
TRBV20-1,-,once,TRBJ2-2,TGCAGTGCTAGTCCTCTAGCCACCGGGGAGCTGTTTTTT,CSASPLATGELFF
TRBV4-3,-,-,TRBJ2-1,TGCGCCAGCAGCCAAGATCGGAGTACATACAATGAGCAGTTCTTC,CASSQDRSTYNEQFF
TRBV6-8,-,-,TRBJ2-7,TGTGCCAGCAAGGGGGGGTCTTGGTACGAGCAGTACTTC,CASKGGSWYEQYF
TRBV9,-,-,TRBJ1-6,TGTGCCAGCAGCGTAGGGCCGGGGGGAGCGCCCTATAATTCACCCCTCCACTTT,CASSVGPGGAPYNSPLHF
TRBV4-3,TRBD1,-,TRBJ2-2,TGCGCCAGCAGCCCTCGGACAGGGGTTAACACCGGGGAGCTGTTTTTT,CASSPRTGVNTGELFF
TRBV5-4,TRBD1,few,TRBJ1-4,TGTGCCAGCAGCGGACGACAGGGGGCAAATGAAAAACTGTTTTTT,CASSGRQGANEKLFF
TRBV24-1,TRBD2,-,TRBJ2-1,TGTGCCACCCTAGGGACTAGCGACCCCTACAATGAGCAGTTCTTC,CATLGTSDPYNEQFF